This TCR beta chain was identified during a study of T cell responses to AZD1222 COVID-19 vaccine. Profiled with immunoSEQ multiplex PCR; TCRdb holds only in-frame clones, not every one. The sample includes around 62,000 clones, approximately 90% of them seen just once. This CDR3 spans 16 amino acids. The V gene's germline CDR1 is SGHTA and CDR2 FQGTGA. V was shortened by 2 bases and J by 1 base, with 11 bases between the two germline ends. The receptor comes from an adult in good health. This material consisted of peripheral blood, taken on day 0 of AZD1222 vaccination. The gene calls are TRBV7-3 and TRBJ2-2; no clear D gene. CDR3 in amino acids: CASSLGGGENTGELFF. For the CDR3, the DNA is TGTGCCAGCAGCTTAGGTGGCGGAGAGAACACCGGGGAGCTGTTTTTT.